These T cell receptor beta chains were read from a single sample in a study of blood T cell repertoires in COVID-19. Libraries were prepared by immunoSEQ multiplex PCR; TCRdb keeps only in-frame clonotypes and omits some of them. The sample shows over 150,000 clones, around 84% of them seen only once. Sequencing used PBMCs or T cells enriched from blood (not recorded which). All receptors come from a man aged 50 or older who had recovered from COVID-19. CDR3s include the opening cysteine and the closing phenylalanine or tryptophan. A D gene is named only where the DNA matches it firmly. Only some rows state a clone size, as once, few, many or a class for expanded clones.

>TRBD1|TRBV6-5|TRBJ2-7|NA|14
TGTGCCAGCAGCCTTGGGACAGGCGCAGACGAGCAGTACTTC
CASSLGTGADEQYF
>NA|TRBV11-3|TRBJ2-2|NA|16
TGTGCCAGCAGCTTAGATAATTATTCGGGCACCGGGGAGCTGTTTTTT
CASSLDNYSGTGELFF
>NA|TRBV27|TRBJ2-7|NA|13
TGTGCCAGCAGTTTGTCAGGGCCTTACGAGCAGTACTTC
CASSLSGPYEQYF
>TRBD2|TRBV3-1/TRBV3-2|TRBJ2-7|NA|16
TGTGCCAGCAGCCAAGCGGGAGCGGGGGGCCTCTACGAGCAGTACTTC
CASSQAGAGGLYEQYF
>NA|TRBV27|TRBJ1-1|NA|16
TGTGCCAGCAGTTTATCCGCCAGGAGGGGCGAGCCTGAAGCTTTCTTT
CASSLSARRGEPEAFF
>NA|TRBV2|TRBJ1-5|few|15
TGTGCCAGCAGTGAAGCATTAGGAGACCGTCAGCCCCAGCATTTT
CASSEALGDRQPQHF
>NA|TRBV10-3|TRBJ2-5|NA|11
TGTGCCATCGGGGACAAAGAGACCCAGTACTTC
CAIGDKETQYF
>NA|TRBV7-2|TRBJ2-5|NA|14
TGTGCCAGCAGCTGGGGGACTGCACAAGAGACCCAGTACTTC
CASSWGTAQETQYF
>NA|TRBV6-1|TRBJ2-2|NA|15
TGTGCCAGCAGTGAATCAGGGTATCCCACCGGGGAGCTGTTTTTT
CASSESGYPTGELFF
>NA|TRBV7-2|TRBJ1-5|NA|15
TGTGCCAGCAGCTTAGGAGTCAGGAGCAATCAGCCCCAGCATTTT
CASSLGVRSNQPQHF
>NA|TRBV6-5|TRBJ1-1|NA|12
TGTGCCAGCAGTTTTGAGTACACTGAAGCTTTCTTT
CASSFEYTEAFF
>TRBD1|TRBV9|TRBJ2-1|NA|15
TGTGCCAGCAGCGTGACAGGGGATCCCTACAATGAGCAGTTCTTC
CASSVTGDPYNEQFF
>NA|TRBV7-8|TRBJ1-2|NA|13
TGTGCCAGCAGCTTAAATTGGTTAGATGGCTACACCTTC
CASSLNWLDGYTF
>TRBD1|TRBV19|TRBJ2-2|NA|15
TGTGCCAGTACCAAAGGGACAGGGGGCACCGGGGAGCTGTTTTTT
CASTKGTGGTGELFF
>NA|TRBV18|TRBJ2-2|NA|16
TGTGCCAGCTCACCATTGAGGGGGAAAAACACCGGGGAGCTGTTTTTT
CASSPLRGKNTGELFF
>NA|TRBV4-3|TRBJ1-2|NA|14
TGCGCCAGCAGCCAAGACAGGGGCGGCTATGGCTACACCTTC
CASSQDRGGYGYTF
>NA|TRBV5-1|TRBJ1-2|NA|15
TGCGCCAGCAGCTTGGAACAGGGAGAATCCTATGGCTACACCTTC
CASSLEQGESYGYTF
>TRBD1|TRBV7-9|TRBJ1-4|NA|15
TGTGCCAGCAGTCCCGACAGGGCAACTAATGAAAAACTGTTTTTT
CASSPDRATNEKLFF
>TRBD1|TRBV5-8|TRBJ1-6|NA|16
TGTGCCAGCAGCTTGGCCGGACAGGGATCAAATTCACCCCTCCACTTT
CASSLAGQGSNSPLHF
>NA|TRBV3-1/TRBV3-2|TRBJ1-1|NA|11
TGTGCCAGCAGAGGGGGAGCTGAAGCTTTCTTT
CASRGGAEAFF
>TRBD2|TRBV2|TRBJ2-7|NA|16
TGTGCCAGCAGTGAATCTTTTGGCGGGGGCTCCTACGAGCAGTACTTC
CASSESFGGGSYEQYF
>TRBD1|TRBV9|TRBJ2-7|NA|16
TGTGCCAGCAGCGTAGAGGGGGCCAGTCCGAGATACGAGCAGTACTTC
CASSVEGASPRYEQYF
>NA|TRBV28|TRBJ1-1|NA|13
TGTGCCATCGAGGGATTTACGAACACTGAAGCTTTCTTT
CAIEGFTNTEAFF
>TRBD1|TRBV6-5|TRBJ1-1|NA|15
TGTGCCAGCAGTTACGAGGGGGCCGTGAACACTGAAGCTTTCTTT
CASSYEGAVNTEAFF
>NA|TRBV25-1|TRBJ1-2|once|13
TGTGCCAGCAGCGCCAGGGGTGGTAGTGGCTACACCTTC
CASSARGGSGYTF
>TRBD1|TRBV3-1/TRBV3-2|TRBJ1-6|few|15
TGTGCCAGCAGCCTTACAGGGGCGGATAATTCACCCCTCCACTTT
CASSLTGADNSPLHF
>TRBD1|TRBV30|TRBJ1-6|NA|14
TGTGCCTGGACCCGGGACAGGGGAAATTCACCCCTCCACTTT
CAWTRDRGNSPLHF
>TRBD1|TRBV7-9|TRBJ1-4|once|15
TGTGCCAGCAGCTTTACAGGGACAGGGTATGAAAAACTGTTTTTT
CASSFTGTGYEKLFF
>NA|TRBV10-3|TRBJ2-7|NA|15
TGTGCCATCAGTGACCCGGAAGGGGGTGGCTACGAGCAGTACTTC
CAISDPEGGGYEQYF
>TRBD2|TRBV15|TRBJ2-3|NA|16
TGTGCCACCAGCAGCCCCGGGACTACTCTGGCAGATACGCAGTATTTT
CATSSPGTTLADTQYF
>NA|TRBV4-1|TRBJ2-5|few|14
TGCGCCAGCAGCCCCGAGTGGAGCCTGAAGACCCAGTACTTC
CASSPEWSLKTQYF
>TRBD1|TRBV6-5|TRBJ1-1|NA|15
TGTGCCAGCAGTTACTTCGGGACAGGGGACACTGAAGCTTTCTTT
CASSYFGTGDTEAFF
>TRBD1|TRBV18|TRBJ1-3|NA|16
TGTGCCAGCTCACCGGGACAGGGGATTTCTGGAAACACCATATATTTT
CASSPGQGISGNTIYF
>TRBD1|TRBV5-6|TRBJ1-2|NA|15
TGTGCCAGCAGCTTGGGACAGGGGGGCGGATATGGCTACACCTTC
CASSLGQGGGYGYTF
>TRBD1|TRBV7-9|TRBJ1-5|NA|14
TGTGCCAGCAGCTTCACAGGGGCCCATCAGCCCCAGCATTTT
CASSFTGAHQPQHF
>TRBD1|TRBV5-1|TRBJ1-2|few|15
TGCGCCAGCAGGGAAGAACAGGGGGCTAACTATGGCTACACCTTC
CASREEQGANYGYTF
>NA|TRBV7-3|TRBJ1-1|NA|14
TGTGCCAGCAGCTACCACAGGGAATCCACTGAAGCTTTCTTT
CASSYHRESTEAFF
>NA|TRBV6-5|TRBJ1-1|NA|12
TGTGCCAGCAGGACCCAGGGCACTGAAGCTTTCTTT
CASRTQGTEAFF
>NA|TRBV6-6|TRBJ1-3|few|15
TGTGCCAGCAGTTACGAGGGAAGCTCTGGAAACACCATATATTTT
CASSYEGSSGNTIYF
>TRBD1|TRBV19|TRBJ1-1|NA|14
TGTGCCAGTAGAACTGGACAGGGGTTTGCTGAAGCTTTCTTT
CASRTGQGFAEAFF
>NA|TRBV30|TRBJ2-1|NA|11
TGTGCCTGGAGCTCCCTAGCGGAGCAGTTCTTC
CAWSSLAEQFF
>NA|TRBV19|TRBJ2-2|NA|16
TGTGCCAGTAGTATAGACCTGGCTTCTCCCACCGGGGAGCTGTTTTTT
CASSIDLASPTGELFF
>NA|TRBV12-5|TRBJ2-2|NA|14
TGTGCTAGTGGCTTGAGGACAACTACCGGGGAGCTGTTTTTT
CASGLRTTTGELFF
>TRBD1|TRBV19|TRBJ2-3|NA|14
TGTGCCAGTAGTTTAGACAGGGGGCCAGATACGCAGTATTTT
CASSLDRGPDTQYF
>TRBD1|TRBV7-2|TRBJ1-4|once|15
TGTGCCAGCAGCTCATACAGGGGGGAAAATGAAAAACTGTTTTTT
CASSSYRGENEKLFF
>TRBD2|TRBV6-5|TRBJ2-3|NA|14
TGTGCCAGCAGTACTAGCGGATACACAGATACGCAGTATTTT
CASSTSGYTDTQYF
>NA|TRBV7-2|TRBJ1-1|NA|15
TGTGCCAGCAGCCACGGGGGACTCATGAACACTGAAGCTTTCTTT
CASSHGGLMNTEAFF
>NA|TRBV3-1/TRBV3-2|TRBJ1-2|NA|16
TGTGCCAGCAGCCAAGATTCTTTGGCAGGGTACTATGGCTACACCTTC
CASSQDSLAGYYGYTF
>NA|TRBV7-3|TRBJ1-1|NA|15
TGTGCCAGCAGCCCCGGTAAGAGTAAGAACACTGAAGCTTTCTTT
CASSPGKSKNTEAFF
>TRBD2|TRBV29-1|TRBJ2-1|NA|12
TGCAGCGTTTGGAGCGGGGTGAGTGAGCAGTTCTTC
CSVWSGVSEQFF
>NA|TRBV14|TRBJ1-6|NA|13
TGTGCCAGCAGCCATGACAGGAATTCACCCCTCCACTTT
CASSHDRNSPLHF
>TRBD1|TRBV7-2|TRBJ2-7|NA|15
TGTGCCAGCAGCTTAGCGCGGACAGGGGGATTCGAGCAGTACTTC
CASSLARTGGFEQYF
>NA|TRBV10-1|TRBJ2-7|few|13
TGCGCCAGCAGTGATTCCAGAGGCTACGAGCAGTACTTC
CASSDSRGYEQYF
>TRBD2|TRBV5-1|TRBJ2-1|few|14
TGCGCCAGCAGCTTGGAGCTAGCGGGACATGAGCAGTTCTTC
CASSLELAGHEQFF
>TRBD1|TRBV19|TRBJ2-6|few|18
TGTGCCAGTAGTATAGAAGGGACAGGGTATCCTGGGGCCAACGTCCTGACTTTC
CASSIEGTGYPGANVLTF
>TRBD1|TRBV19|TRBJ1-2|NA|14
TGTGCCAGTAGAAACAGGGGGGTAGACTATGGCTACACCTTC
CASRNRGVDYGYTF
>TRBD2|TRBV9|TRBJ2-1|many|16
TGTGCCAGCAGCGTTACTAGCGGGGGGGCCGGTAATGAGCAGTTCTTC
CASSVTSGGAGNEQFF
>TRBD1|TRBV6-2/TRBV6-3|TRBJ1-5|NA|14
TGTGCCAGCAGTGGCCGGGACAGACATCAGCCCCAGCATTTT
CASSGRDRHQPQHF